What follows are 30 T cell receptor beta chains derived from one specimen sequenced in a study of graft-versus-host responses after intestinal transplantation. Their recognized antigens are unknown. The repertoire was sequenced with immunoSEQ multiplex PCR; TCRdb's copy has only in-frame clones and lacks some. The top ten hold roughly 0.12% of the sample, which has over 100,000 clones, around 93% seen once. Sequences were derived from unstimulated CD4+ T cells sorted from spleen or lymph node cells, sampled before intestinal transplant. The receptor source for this set is a human donor who received an intestinal transplant.

The chain couples TRBV5-8 to TRBJ1-1, with 8 bases fitting TRBD1. CDR1 SGHTS and CDR2 YDEGEE come from the germline V gene. Trimming removed 3 bases from V and 7 bases from J; junction bases left unmatched: 2. The CDR3 covers 12 residues. This CDR3 reads CASSSGGREAFF. The CDR3 DNA reads TGTGCCAGCAGCTCAGGGGGCCGTGAAGCTTTCTTT.

The CDR3 region is CASSYSRRGETQYF. In DNA, the CDR3 is TGTGCCAGCAGTTACTCCCGGAGGGGCGAGACCCAGTACTTC. This chain joins TRBV6-5 and TRBJ2-5; TRBD2 is a possible D gene (6 bases). V was cut by 0 bases and J by 5 bases, with 10 bases left in between. The length of the CDR3 is 14 residues. CDR1 is MNHEY, CDR2 SVGAGI, per germline.

This clone appeared once. The J gene is TRBJ2-1, the V gene TRBV7-2; unclear D gene. The CDR3 spans 15 residues. V was shortened by 3 bases and J by 0 bases, with 9 bases between the two germline ends. Germline lookup yields CDR1 SGHTA and CDR2 FQGNSA. The CDR3 bases are TGTGCCAGCAGCTTCGGGTTGAGCTCCTACAATGAGCAGTTCTTC. Its protein is CASSFGLSSYNEQFF. The variable domain in full, completed from reference TRBV7-2 and TRBJ2-1, reads GAGVSQSPSNKVTEKGKDVELRCDPISGHTALYWYRQSLGQGLEFLIYFQGNSAPDKSGLPSDRFSAERTGGSVSTLTIQRTQQEDSAVYLCASSFGLSSYNEQFFGPGTRLTVL.

This clone has more than one count but fewer than ten. The chain carries TRBV5-1 and TRBJ1-1, with D possibly matching TRBD1 (6 bases). CDR3 length equals 15 residues. V was clipped by 7 bases and J by 0 bases, with 16 bases between them. Germline CDR1 is SGHRS and CDR2 is YFSETQ. The CDR3 DNA sequence: TGCGCCAGCCTTCCCGGTAGGGGGATGAACACTGAAGCTTTCTTT. It is translated as CASLPGRGMNTEAFF.

For this clone: The DNA is omitted, as the CDR3 cannot be located on it reliably, and the CDR3 follows TCRdb's listing. The rearrangement joins TRBV12-2 to TRBJ2-7; the D segment call TRBD1 is taken from the table without a DNA check. TRBV12-2 is a documented pseudogene. The CDR3 comprises 14 residues, both ends counted. CDR3 sequence reads: CASRFGTGIYEQYF.

The chain combines TRBV7-8 with TRBJ2-7; D gene unclear. CDR1 and CDR2 from the germline V gene are SGHVS and FQNEAQ. V lost 3 bases and J 4 bases, leaving 13 bases between the germline ends. This CDR3 spans 14 amino acids. CDR3 bases: TGTGCCAGCAGCTTTGAACGAGGCCCTTACGAGCAGTACTTC. Protein sequence: CASSFERGPYEQYF.

This chain links TRBV28 with TRBJ2-5; D gene ambiguous. Germline V CDR1 and CDR2: MDHEN, SYDVKM. The V end lost 6 bases, the J end lost 4 bases, and 15 bases lay between the germline ends. The CDR3 runs 14 residues. The CDR3 loop is CASSYRPDRETQYF. The CDR3 DNA follows: TGTGCCAGCAGCTACCGACCGGATAGAGAGACCCAGTACTTC.

CDR3: CASSITRTGGLARHF. The CDR3 region has the DNA TGTGCCAGTAGTATAACTCGGACAGGGGGCCTCGCTCGGCATTTT. The chain recombines TRBV19 with TRBJ1-5, with 11 nucleotides matching TRBD1. The junction had 12 bases not matched to a gene; V was cut back by 2 bases and J by 15 bases. The CDR3 contains 15 residues. The germline CDR1 and CDR2 sequences are LNHDA and SQIVND (reference sequence).

The chain links TRBV5-1 to TRBJ2-2; a possible D gene is TRBD2 (6 bases). Trimming cost V 1 base and J 6 bases, with 10 bases left between them. From germline, CDR1 is SGHRS and CDR2 YFSETQ. This CDR3 contains 14 residues. CDR3 in amino acids: CASSLMGGAGELFF. The CDR3 DNA follows: TGCGCCAGCAGCTTGATGGGGGGAGCCGGGGAGCTGTTTTTT.

V is TRBV6-5 and J is TRBJ2-7, with 10 bases that match TRBD1. The J segment lost 2 bases and the V segment lost 7 bases, leaving 5 bases of the junction unmatched. The germline V gene has CDR1 MNHEY and CDR2 SVGAGI. CDR3 size: 14 residues. The CDR3 region has the DNA TGTGCCAGCACCCGGGACAGGGGCGCCTACGAGCAGTACTTC. Its translation is CASTRDRGAYEQYF.

The chain employs TRBV7-3 and TRBJ2-1; 8 bases match TRBD2. Germline V CDR1 and CDR2: SGHTA, FQGTGA. With 5 bases clipped from V and 1 base from J, the junction kept 7 bases outside the gene matches. The CDR3 extends over 16 amino acids. CDR3 residues: CASSPGGQRSYNEQFF. DNA for the CDR3: TGTGCCAGCAGCCCGGGGGGGCAAAGGTCCTACAATGAGCAGTTCTTC. The whole variable domain, remainder taken from reference TRBV7-3 and TRBJ2-1, is GAGVSQTPSNKVTEKGKYVELRCDPISGHTALYWYRQSLGQGPEFLIYFQGTGAADDSGLPNDRFFAVRPEGSVSTLKIQRTERGDSAVYLCASSPGGQRSYNEQFFGPGTRLTVL.

V usage is TRBV7-8 and J usage is TRBJ1-5, with D possibly being TRBD1 (5 bases). Trimming cost V 1 base and J 7 bases, with 20 bases left between them. Germline values: CDR1 SGHVS, CDR2 FQNEAQ. The CDR3 covers 17 residues. The CDR3 protein is CASSLGRGTGSGQPQHF. CDR3 DNA: TGTGCCAGCAGCTTAGGAAGGGGAACGGGGTCTGGCCAGCCCCAGCATTTT.

This chain uses TRBV11-2 with TRBJ2-7; 13 bases fit TRBD2. The CDR3 runs 15 residues. CDR1 is SGHAT and CDR2 is FQNNGV in the germline V gene. The trim removed 5 bases at V and 5 bases at J, leaving 6 bases unmatched. Here the CDR3 DNA reads TGTGCCAGCAGCGAACTAGCGGGAGGGCCCCACGAGCAGTACTTC. Translated: CASSELAGGPHEQYF.

The rearrangement uses TRBV29-1 and TRBJ1-3; TRBD1 is a possible D gene (5 bases). The CDR3 length is 11 residues. The V end was cut by 8 bases, the J end by 3 bases, with 8 bases between. Germline CDR1 reads SQVTM; CDR2 reads ANQGSEA. The CDR3 DNA reads TGCAGCTTTACAGGTGGAAACACCATATATTTT. This codes for CSFTGGNTIYF.

The chain employs TRBV6-5 and TRBJ1-1; a weak D match, TRBD1 (6 bases). Trimming shortened V by 5 bases and J by 6 bases, and 7 bases separated the two germline ends. The length of the CDR3 is 11 residues. Germline V gene sequence: CDR1 MNHEY, CDR2 SVGAGI. CDR3 amino acids: CASSQGSEAFF. CDR3 bases: TGTGCCAGCAGTCAGGGGTCTGAAGCTTTCTTT.

V gene TRBV5-1 combines with J gene TRBJ2-1, with D perhaps assigned TRBD1 or TRBD2 (5 bases each). Germline CDR1 reads SGHRS; CDR2 reads YFSETQ. The V end lost 4 bases, the J end lost 8 bases, and 19 bases lay between the germline ends. The CDR3 is made up of 15 amino acids. The CDR3 reads CASSLWDQQRDEQFF. CDR3 coding DNA: TGCGCCAGCAGCCTCTGGGACCAACAGCGAGATGAGCAGTTCTTC.

The chain has TRBV5-1 and TRBJ1-1; 8 nucleotides line up with TRBD1. Germline V gives CDR1 SGHRS, CDR2 YFSETQ. CDR3 length: 15 residues. J lost 1 base, V lost 4 bases, and 6 bases had no gene match. The CDR3 DNA reads as TGCGCCAGCAGCCTTAGACAGGGGAGGAACACTGAAGCTTTCTTT. Translated: CASSLRQGRNTEAFF.

This CDR3 reads CASSLALTDTQYF. CDR3 DNA: TGTGCCAGCAGCTTAGCTTTAACAGATACGCAGTATTTT. The V call is TRBV7-3, the J call TRBJ2-3; D unclear. Trimming cost V 2 bases and J 3 bases, with 6 bases left between them. From germline, CDR1 is SGHTA and CDR2 FQGTGA. The CDR3 is 13 residues long.

This chain connects TRBV27 to TRBJ2-1, with D tentatively TRBD2 (5 bases). Per the germline V gene, CDR1 is MNHEY and CDR2 is SMNVEV (reference sequence). The germline V and J ends were trimmed by 3 bases and 9 bases, with 18 bases remaining between them. The CDR3 has 15 residues. CDR3 in amino acids: CASSFGVNFGREQFF. The CDR3 DNA reads TGTGCCAGCAGTTTCGGGGTGAATTTCGGCCGTGAGCAGTTCTTC.

This chain joins TRBV7-3 and TRBJ2-1, with D uncertain. Trimming cost V 5 bases and J 2 bases, with 10 bases left between them. The CDR3 spans 14 residues. CDR1 is SGHTA and CDR2 is FQGTGA in the germline V gene. DNA for the CDR3: TGTGCCAGCAGCCCCCTTCCTACCTACAATGAGCAGTTCTTC. Translation: CASSPLPTYNEQFF.

V gene TRBV7-3 combines with J gene TRBJ2-5, with 11 bases aligning to TRBD2. The germline V gene has CDR1 SGHTA and CDR2 FQGTGA. Unmatched junction bases numbered 4, after V lost 5 bases and J lost 2 bases. The CDR3 is 15 amino acids. CDR3 residues: CASSPGLADQETQYF. The DNA for the CDR3 is TGTGCCAGCAGCCCGGGACTAGCGGATCAAGAGACCCAGTACTTC.

This chain uses TRBV7-9 with TRBJ2-3; D is unclear. Germline CDR1 and CDR2: SEHNR and FQNEAQ (reference sequence). V was trimmed by 4 bases and J by 5 bases, leaving 10 bases between them. The CDR3 loop spans 13 amino acids. DNA of the CDR3: TGTGCCAGCAGCTATCTGAGAGGAGATACGCAGTATTTT. It is translated as CASSYLRGDTQYF.

The chain carries TRBV6-1 and TRBJ2-1; 10 bases align to TRBD2. The V segment lost 7 bases and the J segment 3 bases; nucleotides outside the gene matches: 6. The CDR3 runs to 15 residues. In germline, CDR1 is MNHNS, CDR2 SASEGT. The CDR3 spells CASTPRTSGYNEQFF. DNA for the CDR3: TGTGCCAGCACTCCCAGGACTAGCGGCTACAATGAGCAGTTCTTC.

The chain joins TRBV28 to TRBJ1-5; D ambiguous. This CDR3 spans 14 amino acids. V was cut by 8 bases and J by 5 bases, with 16 bases left in between. Germline CDR1 and CDR2: MDHEN and SYDVKM. CDR3 loop: CASCPGTAHQPQHF. CDR3 DNA sequence: TGTGCCAGCTGCCCCGGCACGGCCCATCAGCCCCAGCATTTT.

The chain uses TRBV2 and TRBJ1-5; maybe TRBD1 (6 bases). This CDR3 region has 12 residues. V was cut by 5 bases and J by 7 bases, with 9 bases left in between. Germline V gene sequence: CDR1 SNHLY, CDR2 FYNNEI. The CDR3 region is CASSPQGQPQHF. DNA for the CDR3: TGTGCCAGCAGTCCCCAGGGGCAGCCCCAGCATTTT.

This clone was counted between two and nine times. J is TRBJ2-5 and V is TRBV4-2; 7 bases match TRBD1. The ends lost 1 base at V and 2 bases at J; junction bases unmatched: 4. Looked up from germline, CDR1 is LGHNA and CDR2 is YNFKEQ. The CDR3 is 15 residues long. The CDR3 protein is CASSQGGDRQETQYF. Here the CDR3 DNA reads TGTGCCAGCAGCCAAGGAGGGGACAGACAAGAGACCCAGTACTTC.

This clone was seen a single time. V gene TRBV2 combines with J gene TRBJ2-3; 9 bases line up with TRBD2. Germline CDR1 reads SNHLY; CDR2 reads FYNNEI. J lost 5 bases, V lost 2 bases, and 8 bases had no gene match. The CDR3 is 16 residues long. As DNA, the CDR3 is TGTGCCAGCAGTGAAAAAAGGCGGGAGGGCCAAGATACGCAGTATTTT. It translates to CASSEKRREGQDTQYF.

J is TRBJ1-3 and V is TRBV30; 9 bases map to TRBD1. The junction had 2 bases not matched to a gene; V was cut back by 8 bases and J by 0 bases. Germline CDR1 GTSNPN, CDR2 SVGIG (reference sequence). This CDR3 is built from 13 residues. The CDR3 DNA is TGTGCCGGACAGGGGAGCTCTGGAAACACCATATATTTT. Its protein is CAGQGSSGNTIYF.

V usage is TRBV10-3 and J usage is TRBJ2-1, with TRBD2 matching 10 bases. V lost 8 bases, J lost 8 bases, and 15 bases stayed unmatched. Germline V gene lookup returns CDR1 ENHRY and CDR2 SYGVKD. The CDR3 length is 16 residues. The CDR3 DNA sequence: TGTGCCATCGGGGAAGCTAGCGGGAGTATAGCCGATGAGCAGTTCTTC. This encodes CAIGEASGSIADEQFF.

The V call is TRBV12-5, the J call TRBJ2-1; D may be TRBD2 (5 bases). The CDR3 runs to 16 residues. The germline V gene encodes CDR1 LGHNT and CDR2 FRNRAP. With 5 bases removed from V and 9 bases from J, the gap between germline ends came to 23 bases. The CDR3 DNA follows: TGTGCTAGTGGTCTCTCTAGCACGTTTCCAGTAGGTGAGCAGTTCTTC. Encoded protein: CASGLSSTFPVGEQFF.